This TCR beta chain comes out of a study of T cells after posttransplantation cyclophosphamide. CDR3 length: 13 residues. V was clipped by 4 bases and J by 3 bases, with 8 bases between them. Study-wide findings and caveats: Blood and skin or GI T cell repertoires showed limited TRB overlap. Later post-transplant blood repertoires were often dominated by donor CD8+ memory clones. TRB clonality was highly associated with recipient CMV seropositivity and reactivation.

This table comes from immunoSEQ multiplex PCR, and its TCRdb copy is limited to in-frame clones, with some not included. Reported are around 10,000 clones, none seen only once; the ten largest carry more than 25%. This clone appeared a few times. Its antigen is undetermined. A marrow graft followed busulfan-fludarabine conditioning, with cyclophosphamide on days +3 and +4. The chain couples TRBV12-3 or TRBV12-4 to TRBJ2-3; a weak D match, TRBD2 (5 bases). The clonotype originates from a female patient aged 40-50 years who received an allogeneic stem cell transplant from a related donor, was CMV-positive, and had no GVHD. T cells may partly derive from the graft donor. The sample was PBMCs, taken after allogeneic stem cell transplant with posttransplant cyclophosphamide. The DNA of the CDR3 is TGTGCCAGCAGTTACGAGGGTACAGATACGCAGTATTTT. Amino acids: CASSYEGTDTQYF.